These 18 T cell receptor beta chains were all obtained from the same sample, sequenced in a study of regulatory T cells in long-lasting Graves disease. TCR beta libraries were built with iRepertoire HTBI primers and Arm-PCR of CDR3 regions. TCRdb called the multiplex PCR reads again in MiXCR, with one record for every CDR3 protein. The profile covers 350,000 to 450,000 distinct CDR3 sequences, with approximately 25% appearing a single time and around 30% taken by the ten largest. Time point meaning: persistent/refractory GD, antithyroid drugs over 5 years with positive TRAb. Making the TCR library involved RNA that had been extracted from PBMCs. Material: peripheral blood mononuclear cells (PBMCs), obtained when the disease was refractory, from a patient treated with antithyroid drugs. These receptors were taken from a woman aged 40 to 49 with Graves disease.

In regard to this clonotype: The junction differs from germline at one of its ends, possibly a read error. Written as DNA, the CDR3 is TGTGCCAGCAGCTTAACTTCCTCACGAACCTACAAGCAGTACTTC. This codes for CASSLTSSRTYKQYF. The chain joins TRBV7-9 to TRBJ2-7, with D unresolved. Germline V gene sequence: CDR1 SEHNR, CDR2 FQNEAQ (reference sequence). This CDR3 has 15 residues.

The table lists this clonotype with a few counts. This chain joins TRBV24-1 and TRBJ2-3; 9 positions match TRBD1. V trimming: 0 bases; J trimming: 1 base; junction bases outside the gene matches: 1. This CDR3 has 16 residues. CDR1 and CDR2 from the germline V gene are KGHDR and SFDVKD. CDR3: CATSDLGDRGTDTQYF. CDR3 nucleotide sequence: TGTGCCACCAGTGATTTGGGGGACAGGGGCACAGATACGCAGTATTTT.

V gene TRBV10-3 combines with J gene TRBJ1-5, with 7 bases aligning to TRBD1. The CDR3 totals 15 residues. Trimming cost V 1 base and J 7 bases; bases outside gene matches: 7. CDR1 is ENHRY and CDR2 is SYGVKD in the germline V gene. The CDR3 loop reads CAISELPGGEQPQHF. The CDR3, as DNA: TGTGCCATCAGTGAGTTGCCAGGGGGAGAACAGCCCCAGCATTTT.

This clonotype has just a few counts. The gene calls are TRBV9 and TRBJ2-7; D is tentatively TRBD1 or TRBD2 (5 bases each). Germline values: CDR1 SGDLS, CDR2 YYNGEE. Trimming removed 0 bases at V and 6 bases at J, with 13 bases between. The CDR3 loop spans 14 amino acids. CDR3 bases: TGTGCCAGCAGCGTAGACGCGGGTGGGGGCGAGCAGTACTTC. It is translated as CASSVDAGGGEQYF.

V gene TRBV28 combines with J gene TRBJ2-5; 14 bases map to TRBD2. Looked up from germline, CDR1 is MDHEN and CDR2 is SYDVKM. Trimming cost V 3 bases and J 5 bases; bases outside gene matches: 8. CDR3 length: 17 amino acids. This CDR3 is CASSLGLAGVVLETQYF. The CDR3 nucleotides read TGTGCCAGCAGTTTGGGACTAGCGGGAGTGGTCCTTGAGACCCAGTACTTC.

This clonotype has just a few counts. V is TRBV10-3 and J is TRBJ2-1; D not resolved. The ends were cut back, 6 bases at V and 2 bases at J, with 14 bases in the middle. Looked up from germline, CDR1 is ENHRY and CDR2 is SYGVKD. The CDR3 sequence is 15 residues long. The CDR3 loop reads CAISVQSLTYNEQFF. The CDR3, as DNA: TGTGCCATCAGCGTGCAAAGCTTGACCTACAATGAGCAGTTCTTC.

CDR3 residues: CSASTTTVSNQPQHF. The CDR3, as DNA: TGCAGTGCCTCAACGACGACAGTTAGCAATCAGCCCCAGCATTTT. The genes are TRBV20-1 and TRBJ1-5; D may be TRBD1 (5 bases). Germline CDR1 reads DFQATT; CDR2 reads SNEGSKA (reference sequence). The CDR3 runs to 15 residues. V was pared by 6 bases and J by 0 bases, with 15 bases between.

This clonotype was found many times. The genes are TRBV20-1 and TRBJ2-2, with TRBD1 identical over 9 bases. The CDR3 sequence is 15 residues long. Germline V lookup: CDR1 DFQATT, CDR2 SNEGSKA (reference sequence). V gave up 2 bases and J gave up 6 bases; unmatched junction bases: 7. In DNA form, the CDR3 reads TGCAGTGCTAGACCGGGACAGGGAAGCGCCGGGGAGCTGTTTTTT. Its protein product is CSARPGQGSAGELFF.

This clonotype was seen many times. This chain links TRBV6-1 with TRBJ2-7, with D uncertain. V lost 8 bases, J lost 1 base, and 12 bases lay in between. The germline CDR1 and CDR2 sequences are MNHNS and SASEGT. CDR3 length equals 13 residues. The CDR3 reads CASGRAESYEQYF. CDR3 DNA: TGTGCCAGCGGACGGGCAGAGTCCTACGAGCAGTACTTC.

The gene calls are TRBV18 and TRBJ1-2, with a possible D match to TRBD1 (5 bases). The germline V gene has CDR1 KGHSH and CDR2 LQKENI. This CDR3 has 14 amino acids. Trimming removed 6 bases from V and 4 bases from J, with 15 bases in between. CDR3 residues: CASSPEGLSYGYTF. The DNA of the CDR3 is TGTGCCAGCTCCCCGGAGGGACTCAGCTATGGCTACACCTTC.

The rearrangement links TRBV3-1 to TRBJ2-6; D unresolved. The CDR3 totals 17 residues. V was cut by 0 bases and J by 0 bases, with 9 bases left in between. Germline CDR1 and CDR2: LGHDT and YNNKEL (reference sequence). CDR3 in amino acids: CASSQETGVSGANVLTF. The DNA for the CDR3 is TGTGCCAGCAGCCAAGAGACCGGAGTCTCTGGGGCCAACGTCCTGACTTTC.

This clonotype was seen ten or more times. The rearrangement joins TRBV28 to TRBJ2-7; 7 bases match TRBD2. Trimming at V came to 2 bases and at J to 6 bases, leaving 7 bases not matched to a gene. This CDR3 is 14 amino acids long. Germline CDR1 reads MDHEN; CDR2 reads SYDVKM. This chain's CDR3 is CASSLPSGKAEQYF. CDR3 coding DNA: TGTGCCAGCAGTTTACCTAGCGGCAAAGCCGAGCAGTACTTC.

About this clonotype itself: A read error may produce the germline difference seen at one junction end. The rearrangement links TRBV7-8 to TRBJ2-7, with D possibly being TRBD2 (5 bases). Germline V gives CDR1 SGHVS, CDR2 FQNEAQ. The CDR3 extends over 19 amino acids. The CDR3 DNA sequence: TGTACCAGCAGCTTAGCGAGGGATTTGGGCCCTCCGAGGACCTACGAGCAGTACTTC. Its translation: CTSSLARDLGPPRTYEQYF.

This clonotype was seen many times. V and J are TRBV28 and TRBJ2-5; D is undetermined. This CDR3 has 14 residues. Germline V gene data show CDR1 as MDHEN and CDR2 as SYDVKM. V lost 2 bases to trimming and J lost 0 bases, with 7 bases between them. CDR3 sequence reads: CASSLIANQETQYF. CDR3 nucleotides: TGTGCCAGCAGTTTAATAGCAAACCAAGAGACCCAGTACTTC.

The J gene is TRBJ1-3, the V gene TRBV9; D possibly corresponds to TRBD1 (5 bases). CDR3 size: 16 residues. Germline CDR1 is SGDLS and CDR2 is YYNGEE. The V and J ends lost 4 bases and 6 bases respectively, with 20 bases between them. The chain's CDR3 is CASSLRTGTGVNTIYF. The DNA of the CDR3 is TGTGCCAGCAGCCTGCGTACTGGCACAGGAGTAAACACCATATATTTT.

The J gene is TRBJ2-3, the V gene TRBV19; either TRBD1 or TRBD2 may fit D (5 bases each). Germline V CDR1 and CDR2: LNHDA, SQIVND (reference sequence). The CDR3 runs 15 residues. With 5 bases removed from V and 6 bases from J, the gap between germline ends came to 18 bases. CDR3 in amino acids: CASSAVGALSDTQYF. The CDR3 nucleotides read TGTGCCAGTAGTGCTGTCGGGGCCCTGTCGGATACGCAGTATTTT.

This clonotype was seen repeatedly, ten times or more. The V call is TRBV28, the J call TRBJ1-2, with 9 bases lining up with TRBD1. This CDR3 has 14 residues. J was trimmed by 6 bases and V by 5 bases; bases with no gene match: 7. The germline gives CDR1 MDHEN, CDR2 SYDVKM. Here the CDR3 DNA reads TGTGCCAGCAGTCGGGACAGGGAGACGGATGGCTACACCTTC. This translates into CASSRDRETDGYTF.

V is TRBV2 and J is TRBJ2-7, with 7 bases identical to TRBD2. This CDR3 comprises 17 residues. Germline V gene data show CDR1 as SNHLY and CDR2 as FYNNEI. The V and J ends lost 6 bases and 3 bases, in that order; junction bases with no gene match: 17. The CDR3: CASSSPSGREIGYEQYF. The CDR3 DNA sequence: TGTGCCAGCAGCTCCCCTTCCGGGCGGGAGATCGGCTACGAGCAGTACTTC.